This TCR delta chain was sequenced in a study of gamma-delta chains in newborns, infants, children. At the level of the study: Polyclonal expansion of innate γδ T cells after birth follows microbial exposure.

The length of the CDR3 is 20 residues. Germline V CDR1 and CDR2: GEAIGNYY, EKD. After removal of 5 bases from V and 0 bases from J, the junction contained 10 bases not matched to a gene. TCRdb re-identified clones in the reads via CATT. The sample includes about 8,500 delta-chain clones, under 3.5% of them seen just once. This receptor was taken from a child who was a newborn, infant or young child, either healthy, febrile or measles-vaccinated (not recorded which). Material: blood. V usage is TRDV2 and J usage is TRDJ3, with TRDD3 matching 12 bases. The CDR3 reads CACAAVLGDTYSWDTRQMFF. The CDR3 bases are TGTGCCTGTGCCGCCGTACTGGGGGATACTTACTCCTGGGACACCCGACAGATGTTTTTC.